This TCR beta chain comes out of a study of cytomegalovirus exposure and HLA in healthy donors. Broader study findings: The study labeled more than 150 TCR beta chains cytomegalovirus-associated. The study found most TCR sequences rare, yet found some public TCRs in many donors. Reported performance of the classifier showed diagnosis of cytomegalovirus status with high specificity and sensitivity. Some segments of the V type, notably TRBV6-2 and TRBV6-3, were excluded as indistinguishable.

CDR3 length equals 16 residues. Trimming cost V 0 bases and J 0 bases, with 12 bases left between them. The germline V gene encodes CDR1 SGHTS and CDR2 YDEGEE. The primer mix had 60 Vbeta and 13 Jbeta primers. Method: immunoSEQ multiplex PCR; TCRdb's copy keeps in-frame clones and lacks some. Counted here are 100,000 to 140,000 clones, around 67% occurring once; the ten biggest clones make up 11% to 15%. Note on this clone: The antigen is unknown.

Sequenced: PBMCs. This receptor was taken from a woman between 35 and 50 years old in good health and CMV-seropositive. This chain connects TRBV5-8 to TRBJ1-2, with D perhaps TRBD1 (5 bases). CDR3 bases: TGTGCCAGCAGCTTGGTCCTTTGGACATCTAACTATGGCTACACCTTC. Amino acid sequence: CASSLVLWTSNYGYTF.